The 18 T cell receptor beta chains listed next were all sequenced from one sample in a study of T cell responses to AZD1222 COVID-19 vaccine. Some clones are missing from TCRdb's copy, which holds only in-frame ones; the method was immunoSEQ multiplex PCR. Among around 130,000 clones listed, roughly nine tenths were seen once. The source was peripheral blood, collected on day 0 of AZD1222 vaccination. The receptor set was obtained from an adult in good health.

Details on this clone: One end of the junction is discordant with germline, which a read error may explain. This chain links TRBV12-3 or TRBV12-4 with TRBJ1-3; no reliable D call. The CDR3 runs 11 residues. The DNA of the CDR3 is TGTGCCAGCAGTTACGGAAGCACCATATATTTT. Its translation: CASSYGSTIYF.

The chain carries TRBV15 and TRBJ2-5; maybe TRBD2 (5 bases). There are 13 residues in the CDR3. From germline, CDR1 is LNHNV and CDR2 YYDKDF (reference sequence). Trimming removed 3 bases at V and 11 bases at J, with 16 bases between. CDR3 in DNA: TGTGCCACCAGCAGGGACTGGACGGAGATGCAGTACTTC. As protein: CATSRDWTEMQYF.

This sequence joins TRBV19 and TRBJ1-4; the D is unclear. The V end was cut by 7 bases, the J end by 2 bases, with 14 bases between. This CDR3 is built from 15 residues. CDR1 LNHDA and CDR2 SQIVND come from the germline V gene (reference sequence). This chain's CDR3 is CASTNPPGTNEKLFF. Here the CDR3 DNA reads TGTGCCAGTACCAACCCCCCCGGGACTAATGAAAAACTGTTTTTT.

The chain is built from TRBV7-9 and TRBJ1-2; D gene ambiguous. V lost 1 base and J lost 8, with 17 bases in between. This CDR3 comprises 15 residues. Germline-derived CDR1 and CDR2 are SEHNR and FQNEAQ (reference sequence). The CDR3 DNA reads TGTGCCAGCAGCTTAGGTGGAGGGAACCTGGGAGGCTACACCTTC. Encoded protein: CASSLGGGNLGGYTF.

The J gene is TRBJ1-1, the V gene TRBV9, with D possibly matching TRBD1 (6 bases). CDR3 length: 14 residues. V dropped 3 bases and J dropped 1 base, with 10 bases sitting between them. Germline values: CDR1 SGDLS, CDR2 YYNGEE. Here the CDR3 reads CASSGPGQNTEAFF. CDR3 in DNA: TGTGCCAGCAGCGGACCGGGACAGAACACTGAAGCTTTCTTT.

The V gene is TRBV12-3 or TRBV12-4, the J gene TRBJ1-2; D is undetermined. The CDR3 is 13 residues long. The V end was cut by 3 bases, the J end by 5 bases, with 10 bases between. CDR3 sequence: CASSFQTWYGYTF. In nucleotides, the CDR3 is TGTGCCAGCAGTTTTCAGACGTGGTATGGCTACACCTTC.

The CDR3 DNA reads as TGTGCCAGCAGCTATACTCCTAATCTGGGAGGTGGCTACACCTTC. Encoded protein: CASSYTPNLGGGYTF. The V and J genes are TRBV5-5 and TRBJ1-2; unclear D gene. Per the germline V gene, CDR1 is SGHKS and CDR2 is YYEKEE (reference sequence). The length of the CDR3 is 15 residues. The germline V and J ends were trimmed by 3 bases and 7 bases, with 19 bases remaining between them.

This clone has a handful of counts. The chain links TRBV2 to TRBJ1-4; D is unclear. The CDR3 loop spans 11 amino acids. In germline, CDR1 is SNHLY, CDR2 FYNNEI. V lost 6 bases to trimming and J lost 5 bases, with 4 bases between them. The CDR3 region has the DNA TGTGCCAGCAGGGTCAATGAAAAACTGTTTTTT. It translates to CASRVNEKLFF.

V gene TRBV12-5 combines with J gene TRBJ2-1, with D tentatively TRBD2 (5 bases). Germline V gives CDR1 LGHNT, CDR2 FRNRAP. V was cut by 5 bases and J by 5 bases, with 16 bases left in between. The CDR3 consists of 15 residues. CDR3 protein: CASGPPMRVNNEQFF. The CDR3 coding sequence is TGTGCTAGTGGTCCACCTATGCGGGTTAACAATGAGCAGTTCTTC.

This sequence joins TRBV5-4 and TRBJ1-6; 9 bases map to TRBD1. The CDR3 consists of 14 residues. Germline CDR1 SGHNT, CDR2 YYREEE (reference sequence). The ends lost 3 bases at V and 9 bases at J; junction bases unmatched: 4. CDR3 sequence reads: CASSWDRAGSPLHF. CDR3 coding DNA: TGTGCCAGCAGCTGGGACAGGGCCGGTTCACCCCTCCACTTT.

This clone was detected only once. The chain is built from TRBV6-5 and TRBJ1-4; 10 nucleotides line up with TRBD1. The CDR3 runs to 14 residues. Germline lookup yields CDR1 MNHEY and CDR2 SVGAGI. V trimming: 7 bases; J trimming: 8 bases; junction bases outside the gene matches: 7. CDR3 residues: CASKGTGEGEKLFF. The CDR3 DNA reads TGTGCCAGCAAGGGGACAGGGGAGGGAGAAAAACTGTTTTTT.

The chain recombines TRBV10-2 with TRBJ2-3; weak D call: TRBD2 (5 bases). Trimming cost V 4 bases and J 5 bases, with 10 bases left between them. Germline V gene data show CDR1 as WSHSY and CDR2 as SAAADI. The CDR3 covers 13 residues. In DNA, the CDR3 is TGCGCCAGCAGTGCCGTAGAGGGAGATACGCAGTATTTT. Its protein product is CASSAVEGDTQYF.

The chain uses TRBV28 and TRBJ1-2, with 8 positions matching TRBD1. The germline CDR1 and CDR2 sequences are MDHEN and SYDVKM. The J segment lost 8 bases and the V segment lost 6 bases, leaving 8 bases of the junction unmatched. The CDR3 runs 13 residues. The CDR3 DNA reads TGTGCCAGCAGGGACCAGGGGGCGCAGGGCTACACCTTC. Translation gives CASRDQGAQGYTF.

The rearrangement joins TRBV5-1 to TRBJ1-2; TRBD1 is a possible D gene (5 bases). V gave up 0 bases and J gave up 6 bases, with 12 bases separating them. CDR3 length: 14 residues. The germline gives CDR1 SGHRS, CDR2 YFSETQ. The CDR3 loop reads CASSLVGASNGYTF. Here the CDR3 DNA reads TGCGCCAGCAGCTTGGTAGGGGCGTCTAATGGCTACACCTTC.

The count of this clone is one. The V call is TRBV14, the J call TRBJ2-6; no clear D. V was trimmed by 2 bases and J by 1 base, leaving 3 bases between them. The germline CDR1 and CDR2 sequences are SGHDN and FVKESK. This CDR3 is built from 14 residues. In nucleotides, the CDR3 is TGTGCCAGCAGCCAACTTTCTGGGGCCAACGTCCTGACTTTC. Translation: CASSQLSGANVLTF. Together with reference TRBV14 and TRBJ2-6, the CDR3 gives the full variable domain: EAGVTQFPSHSVIEKGQTVTLRCDPISGHDNLYWYRRVMGKEIKFLLHFVKESKQDESGMPNNRFLAERTGGTYSTLKVQPAELEDSGVYFCASSQLSGANVLTFGAGSRLTVL.

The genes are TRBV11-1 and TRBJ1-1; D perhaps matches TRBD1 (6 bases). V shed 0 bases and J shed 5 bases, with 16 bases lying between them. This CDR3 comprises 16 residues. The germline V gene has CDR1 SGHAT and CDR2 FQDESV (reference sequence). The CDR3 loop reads CASSLALGGEGTEAFF. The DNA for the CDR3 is TGTGCCAGCAGCTTAGCGCTGGGGGGCGAGGGGACTGAAGCTTTCTTT.

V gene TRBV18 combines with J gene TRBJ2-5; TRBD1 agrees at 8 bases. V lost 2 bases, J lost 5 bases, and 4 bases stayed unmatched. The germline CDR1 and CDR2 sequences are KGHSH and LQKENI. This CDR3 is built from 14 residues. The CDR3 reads CASSPGTGRETQYF. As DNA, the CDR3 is TGTGCCAGCTCACCAGGGACAGGAAGGGAGACCCAGTACTTC.

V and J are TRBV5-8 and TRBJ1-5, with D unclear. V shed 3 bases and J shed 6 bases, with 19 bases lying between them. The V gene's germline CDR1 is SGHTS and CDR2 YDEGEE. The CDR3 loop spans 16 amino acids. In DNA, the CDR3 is TGTGCCAGCAGCTCCCCGCTGGGCAGGAAGGGTCAGCCCCAGCATTTT. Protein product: CASSSPLGRKGQPQHF. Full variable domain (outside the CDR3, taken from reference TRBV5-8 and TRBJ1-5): EAGVTQSPTHLIKTRGQQATLRCSPISGHTSVYWYQQALGLGLQFLLWYDEGEERNRGNFPPRFSGRQFPNYSSELNVNALELEDSALYLCASSSPLGRKGQPQHFGDGTRLSIL.